This T cell receptor beta chain was captured by sequencing in a study of shared clonotypes between healthy human individuals. Whole-study findings and limits: Researchers sampled blood only, noting tissue repertoires likely differ.

This clone was observed a few times. Its antigen is undetermined. The CDR3 runs 16 residues. The junction had 10 bases not matched to a gene; V was cut back by 4 bases and J by 7 bases. Germline V gives CDR1 SGHDN, CDR2 FVKESK. Per the study methods: Filtering differed, since immunoSEQ gave only junction sequences and no quality scores. Profiled with immunoSEQ multiplex PCR; TCRdb holds only in-frame clones, not every one. V, J and clone size reflect that table, while D and trimming were determined from the DNA. Here the sample spans approximately 700,000 clones, around four fifths being singletons. The sequencing input was memory CD4+ T cells sorted from blood. Noted subset: CD45RA-negative fraction. The chain uses TRBV14 and TRBJ1-2; 12 nucleotides line up with TRBD1. This clonotype was obtained from a woman aged 25 to 39 in good health. The CDR3 coding sequence is TGTGCCAGCAGCCTGGGAGCCGGGACAGGGGGCTTTGGCTACACCTTC. Encoded protein: CASSLGAGTGGFGYTF.